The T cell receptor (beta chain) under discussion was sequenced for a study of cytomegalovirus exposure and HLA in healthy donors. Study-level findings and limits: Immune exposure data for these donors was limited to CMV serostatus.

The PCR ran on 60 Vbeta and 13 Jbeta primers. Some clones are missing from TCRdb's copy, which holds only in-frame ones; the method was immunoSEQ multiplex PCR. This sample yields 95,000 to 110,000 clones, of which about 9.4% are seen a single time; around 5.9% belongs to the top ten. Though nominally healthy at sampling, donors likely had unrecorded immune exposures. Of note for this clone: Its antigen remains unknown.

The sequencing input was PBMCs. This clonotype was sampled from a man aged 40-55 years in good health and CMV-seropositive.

Here the CDR3 DNA reads TGTGCCAGCAGCGCGAACCCGGGACATCGCACAGATACGCAGTATTTT. Its translation is CASSANPGHRTDTQYF. The chain combines TRBV9 with TRBJ2-3, with D possibly being TRBD1 (6 bases). Deletions cut 3 bases from V and 1 base from J, with 15 bases between. The CDR3 extends over 16 amino acids. The germline V gene encodes CDR1 SGDLS and CDR2 YYNGEE.